Following are 4 T cell receptor beta chains from one sample sequenced in a study of long-term antiretroviral therapy in people with HIV. It was version v3.0 of the immunoSEQ assay that was run at survey level. Profiling relied on immunoSEQ multiplex PCR, and the TCRdb table lists in-frame clones only, not all of them. The profile shows approximately 19,000 clones, about 89% of them singletons. The sequencing used unsorted PBMCs, collected 2.5 to 2.7 years after starting antiretroviral therapy. The receptors come from a woman in her fifties or sixties with HIV.

CDR3 nucleotide sequence: TGTGCCAGCAGGCCCGAAGGCCGGGAGCCGCCCTTGGGCGAGCAGTACTTC. Its translation: CASRPEGREPPLGEQYF. This chain links TRBV28 with TRBJ2-7, with a possible D match to TRBD2 (6 bases). Germline V gives CDR1 MDHEN, CDR2 SYDVKM. The CDR3 extends over 17 amino acids. With 6 bases removed from V and 6 bases from J, the gap between germline ends came to 27 bases.

The rearrangement links TRBV5-4 to TRBJ2-1; D is possibly TRBD1 (6 bases). V dropped 3 bases and J dropped 1 base, with 14 bases sitting between them. Germline lookup yields CDR1 SGHNT and CDR2 YYREEE (reference sequence). This CDR3 contains 16 residues. The CDR3 loop is CASSSKTGSSYNEQFF. The DNA for the CDR3 is TGTGCCAGCAGCTCGAAGACAGGATCATCCTACAATGAGCAGTTCTTC.

The V call is TRBV25-1, the J call TRBJ2-3; TRBD1 matches 8 bases. This CDR3 is 17 amino acids long. Germline lookup yields CDR1 MGHDK and CDR2 SYGVNS. After removal of 3 bases from V and 2 bases from J, the junction contained 10 bases not matched to a gene. The CDR3 here is CASSDRTGMGLTDTQYF. CDR3 bases: TGTGCCAGCAGTGACCGGACAGGGATGGGACTCACAGATACGCAGTATTTT.

The chain links TRBV9 to TRBJ2-2; no firm D call. V was shortened by 2 bases and J by 6 bases, with 11 bases between the two germline ends. This CDR3 region has 14 residues. Germline assignment: CDR1 SGDLS and CDR2 YYNGEE. DNA of the CDR3: TGTGCCAGCAGCGTTGAGGATCGGGCCGGGGAGCTGTTTTTT. It codes for CASSVEDRAGELFF.